Listed below are T cell receptor beta chains from one sample, sequenced in a study of blood T cell repertoires in COVID-19. Data came from immunoSEQ multiplex PCR; TCRdb stores just in-frame clones and leaves some out. The table lists more than 300,000 clones, more than 75% of them singletons. Sequences were obtained from PBMCs or T cells enriched from blood (not recorded which). The source of these receptors is a man aged 35 to 55 in a cohort exposed to, infected with or recovered from COVID-19 (not recorded which). The CDR3 runs from the conserved cysteine through the conserved F or W. Each record gives: CDR3 length, D gene, J gene, clone size, V gene, CDR3 DNA, CDR3 protein. The D gene is left open where the match is weak. Rows give clone size only sometimes, using once, few, many, or a class for an expanded clone.

>16|TRBD1|TRBJ2-5|-|TRBV4-1
TGCGCCAGCAGCCAGGATGGACAGGTTGCCCAGGAGACCCAGTACTTC
CASSQDGQVAQETQYF
>15|TRBD2|TRBJ2-1|-|TRBV19
TGTGCCAGTAGTTCTCTAGCGGGGTCCAACAATGAGCAGTTCTTC
CASSSLAGSNNEQFF
>15|TRBD2|TRBJ2-7|few|TRBV4-2
TGTGCCAGCAGCCGGGAACTAGCGGGAACCGGCGAGCAGTACTTC
CASSRELAGTGEQYF
>20|TRBD2|TRBJ2-1|-|TRBV11-3
TGTGCCAGCAGCTTAGACCCCGGGACTAGCGGGATATTGTCCTACAATGAGCAGTTCTTC
CASSLDPGTSGILSYNEQFF
>13|-|TRBJ2-7|-|TRBV7-9
TGTGCCAGCAGCCGGGACACAAGATACGAGCAGTACTTC
CASSRDTRYEQYF
>16|TRBD2|TRBJ2-5|-|TRBV9
TGTGCCAGCAGCGTTGGCGGGAGGACCTACCAAGAGACCCAGTACTTC
CASSVGGRTYQETQYF
>13|TRBD2|TRBJ2-5|-|TRBV7-3
TGTGCCAGCAGCACTAGCGGGAGCGAGACCCAGTACTTC
CASSTSGSETQYF
>14|-|TRBJ1-5|-|TRBV7-8
TGTGCCAGCAGCTTAGGAGGCGCGGAACAGCCCCAGCATTTT
CASSLGGAEQPQHF
>15|TRBD2|TRBJ2-7|-|TRBV5-1
TGCGCCAGCAGCTATACTAGCGGGTCCTCCTACGAGCAGTACTTC
CASSYTSGSSYEQYF
>16|TRBD1|TRBJ2-3|-|TRBV7-7
TGTGCCAGCAGCCCAGAGGGACAGGGAAACACAGATACGCAGTATTTT
CASSPEGQGNTDTQYF
>16|TRBD2|TRBJ2-1|once|TRBV4-1
TGCGCCAGCAGCCAAGTCCGACTAGCAATCTACAATGAGCAGTTCTTC
CASSQVRLAIYNEQFF
>13|TRBD1|TRBJ1-1|-|TRBV28
TGTGCCAGCAGTCGACAGGGCTACACTGAAGCTTTCTTT
CASSRQGYTEAFF
>12|-|TRBJ1-1|-|TRBV3-1/TRBV3-2
TGTGCCAGCAGCTTCGGGGGGACTGAAGCTTTCTTT
CASSFGGTEAFF
>15|TRBD1|TRBJ1-1|once|TRBV27
TGTGCCAGCAGTTTAACAATGCAGGGACAGACTGAAGCTTTCTTT
CASSLTMQGQTEAFF
>12|TRBD1|TRBJ1-1|-|TRBV28
TGTGCCAGCATGAGGGGGCTGGCTGAAGCTTTCTTT
CASMRGLAEAFF
>14|TRBD1|TRBJ1-1|-|TRBV6-1
TGTGCCAGCAGTGATGACAGGGCGAACACTGAAGCTTTCTTT
CASSDDRANTEAFF
>13|TRBD1|TRBJ2-7|-|TRBV6-5
TGTGCCAGCAGTACAGGGGGCTATTACGAGCAGTACTTC
CASSTGGYYEQYF
>14|TRBD1|TRBJ2-5|-|TRBV5-6
TGTGCCAGCAGCACGACAGGGTCGGGGGAGACCCAGTACTTC
CASSTTGSGETQYF
>15|-|TRBJ2-5|-|TRBV11-2
TGTGCCAGCAGCTTAGATCCCAGGGAAGATGGGACCCAGTACTTC
CASSLDPREDGTQYF
>16|-|TRBJ2-1|once|TRBV9
TGTGCCAGCAGCGTAGGGGTTAGAGGGGGATACAATGAGCAGTTCTTC
CASSVGVRGGYNEQFF
>14|TRBD2|TRBJ2-1|-|TRBV19
TGTGCCAGTAGTCCCCGGACTAGCGGAGCCGAGCAGTTCTTC
CASSPRTSGAEQFF
>15|-|TRBJ1-2|few|TRBV24-1
TGTGCCACCAGTGATCCCCGAGAGGTGGGCTATGGCTACACCTTC
CATSDPREVGYGYTF
>13|-|TRBJ1-1|-|TRBV19
TGTGCCAGTAGAAGAAGTAGGGGACACGAAGCTTTCTTT
CASRRSRGHEAFF
>16|TRBD2|TRBJ2-2|-|TRBV24-1
TGTGCCACCAGTGATCCGGGACTAGCGGACACCGGGGAGCTGTTTTTT
CATSDPGLADTGELFF
>14|-|TRBJ2-2|-|TRBV7-8
TGTGCCAGCAGCCTGTCGAGGGCAACCGGGGAGCTGTTTTTT
CASSLSRATGELFF
>14|TRBD1|TRBJ2-4|-|TRBV27
TGTGCCAGCAGTCCCCGCAGGGACAGAAACATTCAGTACTTC
CASSPRRDRNIQYF
>16|-|TRBJ2-5|-|TRBV4-1
TGCGCCAGCAGCCAAGTGTCAGTCGGGTCTAGAGAGACCCAGTACTTC
CASSQVSVGSRETQYF
>13|-|TRBJ1-4|-|TRBV7-2
TGTGCCAGCAGTTTCATAAGGGGCGAAAAACTGTTTTTT
CASSFIRGEKLFF
>13|TRBD2|TRBJ2-1|-|TRBV5-4
TGTGCCAGCAGACTAGCGGTGGCCAATGAGCAGTTCTTC
CASRLAVANEQFF
>16|TRBD1|TRBJ2-3|-|TRBV18
TGTGCCAGCTCACCTAGGAAGGCAGGGGGCTCGGATACGCAGTATTTT
CASSPRKAGGSDTQYF
>16|TRBD2|TRBJ2-7|-|TRBV19
TGTGCCAGTTCGAGACTAGCGGGAGCATCCACCTACGAGCAGTACTTC
CASSRLAGASTYEQYF
>15|TRBD2|TRBJ2-7|once|TRBV18
TGTGCCAGCTCACCCAGTCCCGGGACTAGCGGGGAGCAGTACTTC
CASSPSPGTSGEQYF
>17|TRBD1|TRBJ2-1|-|TRBV19
TGTGCCAGTAGTGGTGGGACAGCCCGGAGCTCCTACAATGAGCAGTTCTTC
CASSGGTARSSYNEQFF
>14|TRBD1|TRBJ1-2|-|TRBV5-1
TGCGCCAGCAGCGGTGACAGGGGACCTTATGGCTACACCTTC
CASSGDRGPYGYTF
>13|-|TRBJ1-6|few|TRBV30
TGTGCCCAGGGGCGGGGGTACAATTCACCCCTCCACTTT
CAQGRGYNSPLHF
>15|TRBD2|TRBJ2-7|once|TRBV5-6
TGTGCCAGCAGCTTTGCACTAGCGGGCGCCTACGAGCAGTACTTC
CASSFALAGAYEQYF
>15|-|TRBJ2-1|-|TRBV27
TGTGCCAGCAGTTACAGGGAAGCGGTATACAATGAGCAGTTCTTC
CASSYREAVYNEQFF
>16|TRBD1|TRBJ1-2|few|TRBV4-1
TGCGCCAGCAGCCGAACAGAGCACCGGGACAGGGATGGCTACACCTTC
CASSRTEHRDRDGYTF
>15|TRBD1|TRBJ2-7|-|TRBV14
TGTGCCAGCAGCCACCAACGGGACAGGGGGTCGGAGCAGTACTTC
CASSHQRDRGSEQYF
>14|TRBD2|TRBJ2-5|-|TRBV23-1
TGCGCCAGCAGTCTTACTAGCGGGATAGAGACCCAGTACTTC
CASSLTSGIETQYF
>15|-|TRBJ2-1|-|TRBV27
TGTGCCAGCAGTTTAGACTATATTACCTACAATGAGCAGTTCTTC
CASSLDYITYNEQFF
>16|TRBD1|TRBJ1-1|-|TRBV10-3
TGTGCCATCAGTGAGTCGTGGGGACAGTCGAACACTGAAGCTTTCTTT
CAISESWGQSNTEAFF
>12|-|TRBJ2-7|-|TRBV5-1
TGCGCCAGCAGCTTGAAAAGGGGGGAGCAGTACTTC
CASSLKRGEQYF
>12|-|TRBJ2-5|-|TRBV7-2
TGTGCCAGCAGTTCGACACAAGAGACCCAGTACTTC
CASSSTQETQYF
>15|TRBD2|TRBJ2-3|-|TRBV7-6
TGTGCCAGCAGCTTAGGGAGCGGGGGCACAGATACGCAGTATTTT
CASSLGSGGTDTQYF
>15|-|TRBJ2-2|-|TRBV3-1/TRBV3-2
TGTGCCAGCAGTGCCGGGGGGCACGACACCGGGGAGCTGTTTTTT
CASSAGGHDTGELFF
>18|TRBD2|TRBJ2-4|-|TRBV5-3
TGTGCCAGAAGCGGACTAGCGGGAGGGCAGGTAGCCAAAAACATTCAGTACTTC
CARSGLAGGQVAKNIQYF
>16|-|TRBJ1-4|once|TRBV15
TGTGCCACCAGCAGCAGAGAGAGGGGGGGAAATGAAAAACTGTTTTTT
CATSSRERGGNEKLFF
>15|TRBD2|TRBJ2-7|few|TRBV18
TGTGCCAGCTCATCTCTCGGGACTAGCACCTACGAGCAGTACTTC
CASSSLGTSTYEQYF
>15|-|TRBJ1-3|-|TRBV7-2
TGTGCCAGCAGCTTAGCGTTCGGGGTTGGAAACACCATATATTTT
CASSLAFGVGNTIYF
>17|TRBD2|TRBJ2-1|-|TRBV3-1/TRBV3-2
TGTGCCAGCAGCCATGAAGCGACTAGCGGGACCTACAATGAGCAGTTCTTC
CASSHEATSGTYNEQFF
>15|-|TRBJ1-3|-|TRBV6-2/TRBV6-3
TGTGCCAGCAGTTACCTTCCGAGCTCTGGAAACACCATATATTTT
CASSYLPSSGNTIYF